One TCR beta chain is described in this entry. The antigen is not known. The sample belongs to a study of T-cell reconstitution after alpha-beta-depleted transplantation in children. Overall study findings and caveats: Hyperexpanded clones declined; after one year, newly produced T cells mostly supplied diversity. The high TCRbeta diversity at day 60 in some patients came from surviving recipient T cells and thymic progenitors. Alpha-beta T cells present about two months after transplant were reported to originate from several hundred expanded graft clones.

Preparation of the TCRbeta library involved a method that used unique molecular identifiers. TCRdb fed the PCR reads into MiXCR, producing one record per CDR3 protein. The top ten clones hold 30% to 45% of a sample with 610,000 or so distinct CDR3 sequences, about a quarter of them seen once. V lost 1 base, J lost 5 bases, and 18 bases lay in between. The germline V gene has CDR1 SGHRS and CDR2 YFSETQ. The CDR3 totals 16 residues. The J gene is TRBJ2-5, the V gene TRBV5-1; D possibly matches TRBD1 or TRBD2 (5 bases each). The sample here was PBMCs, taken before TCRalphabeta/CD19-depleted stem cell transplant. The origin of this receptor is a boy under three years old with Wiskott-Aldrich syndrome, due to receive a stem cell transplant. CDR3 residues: CASSLFVRPEGETQYF. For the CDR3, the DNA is TGCGCCAGCAGCTTGTTTGTCCGTCCTGAGGGGGAGACCCAGTACTTC. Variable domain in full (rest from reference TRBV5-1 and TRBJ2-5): KAGVTQTPRYLIKTRGQQVTLSCSPISGHRSVSWYQQTPGQGLQFLFEYFSETQRNKGNFPGRFSGRQFSNSRSEMNVSTLELGDSALYLCASSLFVRPEGETQYFGPGTRLLVL.